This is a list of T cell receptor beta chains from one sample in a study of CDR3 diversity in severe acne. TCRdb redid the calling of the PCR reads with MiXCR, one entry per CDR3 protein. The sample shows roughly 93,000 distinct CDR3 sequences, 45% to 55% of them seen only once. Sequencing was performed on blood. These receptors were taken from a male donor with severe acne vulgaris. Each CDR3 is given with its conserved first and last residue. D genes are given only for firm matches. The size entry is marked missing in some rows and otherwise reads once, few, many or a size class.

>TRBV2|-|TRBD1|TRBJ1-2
CASVEETGDYGYTF
TGTGCCAGCGTTGAGGAAACAGGGGACTATGGCTACACCTTC
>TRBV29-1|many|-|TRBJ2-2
CSVVLNTGELFF
TGCAGCGTTGTATTGAACACCGGGGAGCTGTTTTTT
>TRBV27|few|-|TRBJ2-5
CASSYAGGGTQYF
TGTGCCAGCAGTTACGCCGGAGGAGGGACCCAGTACTTC
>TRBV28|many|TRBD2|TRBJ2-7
CASNRLAGPYEQYF
TGTGCCAGCAATCGACTAGCGGGACCGTACGAGCAGTACTTC
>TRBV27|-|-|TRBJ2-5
CASSLSRAKTQYF
TGTGCCAGCAGTTTATCGAGAGCAAAGACCCAGTACTTC
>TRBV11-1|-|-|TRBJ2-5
CASSIGSRQETQYF
TGTGCCAGCAGCATAGGATCGAGGCAAGAGACCCAGTACTTC
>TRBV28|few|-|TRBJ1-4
CASMRPRREKLFF
TGTGCCAGCATGAGACCGCGTCGTGAAAAACTGTTTTTT
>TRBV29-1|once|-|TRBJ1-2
CSSTGNNDYGYTF
TGCAGCTCCACAGGGAATAATGACTATGGCTACACCTTC
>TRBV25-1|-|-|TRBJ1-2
CASSEPEGLNGYTF
TGTGCCAGCAGTGAACCGGAAGGCCTTAATGGCTACACCTTC
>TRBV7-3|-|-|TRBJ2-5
CASSSPPSSQETQYF
TGTGCCAGCAGCTCACCCCCGAGTTCCCAAGAGACCCAGTACTTC
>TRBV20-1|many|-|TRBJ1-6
CSARDLILSSYNSPLHF
TGCAGTGCTAGAGATCTTATTCTGAGTTCCTATAATTCACCCCTCCACTTT
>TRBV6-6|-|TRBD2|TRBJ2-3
CASSWGGGTDTQYF
TGTGCCAGCAGCTGGGGGGGTGGCACAGATACGCAGTATTTT
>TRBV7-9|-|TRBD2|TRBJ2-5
CASSFSGTSEETQYF
TGTGCCAGCAGCTTTAGCGGGACTAGTGAAGAGACCCAGTACTTC
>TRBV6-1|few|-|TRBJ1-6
CASRPERGSGDSPLHF
TGTGCCAGCAGACCCGAGAGGGGAAGCGGGGATTCACCCCTCCACTTT
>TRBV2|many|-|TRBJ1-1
CASGAYRAEAFF
TGTGCCAGCGGGGCGTATAGGGCTGAAGCTTTCTTT
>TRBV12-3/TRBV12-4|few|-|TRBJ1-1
CASSRTGHRTEAFF
TGTGCCAGCAGTCGCACGGGACATAGGACTGAAGCTTTCTTT
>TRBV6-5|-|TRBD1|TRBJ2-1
CASSPSFPPQGSYNEQFF
TGTGCCAGCAGTCCAAGCTTCCCTCCACAGGGGTCCTACAATGAGCAGTTCTTC
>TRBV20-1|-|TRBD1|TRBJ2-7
CSARESEDRGYEQYF
TGCAGTGCTAGAGAATCGGAGGACAGGGGCTACGAGCAGTACTTC
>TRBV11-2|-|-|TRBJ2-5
CASSLIHQGETQYF
TGTGCCAGCAGCTTGATACACCAGGGGGAGACCCAGTACTTC
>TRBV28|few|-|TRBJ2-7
CASSLDPTNYEQYF
TGTGCCAGCAGTTTAGATCCGACAAACTACGAGCAGTACTTC
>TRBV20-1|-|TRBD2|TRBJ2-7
CSASGSGGAPPCSYEQYF
TGCAGTGCTTCCGGTAGCGGGGGTGCACCTCCGTGCTCCTACGAGCAGTACTTC
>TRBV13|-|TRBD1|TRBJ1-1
CASSAFTGGSTEAFF
TGTGCCAGCAGCGCATTTACAGGGGGCAGTACTGAAGCTTTCTTT
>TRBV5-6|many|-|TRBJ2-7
CASSLAIKLMDSTYEQYF
TGTGCCAGCAGCTTGGCCATAAAGTTAATGGACAGCACCTACGAGCAGTACTTC
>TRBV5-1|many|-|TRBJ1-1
CASSLVPGGTEAFF
TGCGCCAGCAGCTTAGTTCCAGGTGGCACTGAAGCTTTCTTT
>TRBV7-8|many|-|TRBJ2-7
CASSSLTHEQYF
TGTGCCAGCAGCTCCCTCACGCACGAGCAGTACTTC
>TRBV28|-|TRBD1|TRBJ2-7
CASSSNRGPHYEQYF
TGTGCCAGCAGTTCAAACAGGGGGCCTCACTACGAGCAGTACTTC
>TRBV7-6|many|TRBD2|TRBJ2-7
CASSLRASGSTYEQYF
TGTGCCAGCAGCTTACGGGCTAGCGGAAGTACCTACGAGCAGTACTTC
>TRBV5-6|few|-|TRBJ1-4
CASSLYRRNEKLFF
TGTGCCAGCAGCTTATACAGAAGGAATGAAAAACTGTTTTTT
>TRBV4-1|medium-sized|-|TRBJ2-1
CASSQLRLNYNEQFF
TGCGCCAGCAGCCAACTACGACTGAACTACAATGAGCAGTTCTTC
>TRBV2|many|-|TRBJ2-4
CASSEALAGHIQYF
TGTGCCAGCAGTGAAGCGTTGGCAGGGCACATTCAGTACTTC
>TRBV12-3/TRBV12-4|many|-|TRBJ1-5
CASTKRTRGQPQHF
TGTGCCAGCACTAAGCGGACGCGGGGTCAGCCCCAGCATTTT
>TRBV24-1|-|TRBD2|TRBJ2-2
CATNDLSLAGQTGELFF
TGTGCCACCAATGATTTGAGTCTAGCGGGACAAACCGGGGAGCTGTTTTTC
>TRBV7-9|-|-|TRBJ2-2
CASSLGFDGTRGELFF
TGTGCCAGCAGCTTAGGCTTTGACGGGACAAGAGGGGAGCTGTTTTTT
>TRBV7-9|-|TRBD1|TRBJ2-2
CASSRQGTNTGELFF
TGTGCCAGCAGCCGACAGGGCACGAACACCGGGGAGCTGTTTTTT
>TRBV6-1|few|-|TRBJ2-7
CASSGGGGGSSYYEQYF
TGTGCCAGCAGTGGAGGGGGGGGGGGATCAAGCTACTACGAGCAGTACTTC
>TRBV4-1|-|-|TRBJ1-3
CASSQLTGNTIYF
TGCGCCAGCAGCCAATTGACTGGAAACACCATATATTTT
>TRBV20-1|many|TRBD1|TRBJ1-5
CSAISTGVDQPQHF
TGCAGTGCCATAAGTACAGGGGTTGATCAGCCCCAGCATTTT
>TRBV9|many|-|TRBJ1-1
CASSVATGSGLTEAFF
TGTGCCAGCAGCGTAGCTACCGGGTCAGGCCTCACTGAAGCTTTCTTT
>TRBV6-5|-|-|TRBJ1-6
CASKLQAPNSPLHF
TGTGCCAGCAAGTTACAAGCTCCTAATTCACCCCTCCACTTT
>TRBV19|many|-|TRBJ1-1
CASSIEVNTEAFF
TGTGCCAGTAGTATCGAGGTAAACACTGAAGCTTTCTTT
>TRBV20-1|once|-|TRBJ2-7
CSAQGANAYEQYF
TGCAGTGCCCAAGGGGCTAACGCCTACGAGCAGTACTTC
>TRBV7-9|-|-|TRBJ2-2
CASSRSTGELFF
TGTGCCAGCAGCCGAAGCACCGGGGAGCTGTTTTTT
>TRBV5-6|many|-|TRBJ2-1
CASSLPNNEQFF
TGTGCCAGCAGCTTGCCCAACAATGAGCAGTTCTTC
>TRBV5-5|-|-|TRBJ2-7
CASRPDRTRRSYEQYF
TGTGCCAGCAGGCCCGACAGGACGAGACGCTCCTACGAGCAGTACTTC
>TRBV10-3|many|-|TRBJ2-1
CAISPVFGINEQFF
TGTGCCATCAGCCCCGTATTTGGGATCAATGAGCAGTTCTTC
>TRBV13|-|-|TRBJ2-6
CASSLRLSGANVLTF
TGTGCCAGCAGCTTAAGACTGTCTGGGGCCAACGTCCTGACTTTC